This entry concerns a single T cell receptor (beta chain). Its antigen is not identified. In germline, CDR1 is SGHRS, CDR2 YFSETQ. The CDR3 contains 15 residues. V lost 3 bases to trimming and J lost 2 bases; unmatched junction nucleotides: 7. This sample stems from a study of OX40 agonist ivuxolimab in advanced cancers. Study-level background: Participants averaged about 60 years of age (range about 23 to 79) and were over 75% male. Study results and caveats: Nonresponders included some who also had low normalized T-cell clonal expansion.

The assay was immunoSEQ multiplex PCR, and TCRdb's table has in-frame clones only and misses some. The data hold 53,000 or so clones, with over 80% observed a single time. This sample comprised CD4+ or CD8+ T cells sorted from blood, obtained in a trial of the OX40 agonist ivuxolimab. The V gene is TRBV5-1, the J gene TRBJ2-7; 8 bases fit TRBD1. This receptor was obtained from an adult with an advanced solid tumor such as melanoma, head and neck, liver or kidney cancer. The CDR3 here is CASSSLTGATYEQYF. CDR3 DNA: TGCGCCAGCAGCTCCCTGACAGGGGCGACCTACGAGCAGTACTTC. The complete variable domain, with remaining parts taken from reference TRBV5-1 and TRBJ2-7, reads KAGVTQTPRYLIKTRGQQVTLSCSPISGHRSVSWYQQTPGQGLQFLFEYFSETQRNKGNFPGRFSGRQFSNSRSEMNVSTLELGDSALYLCASSSLTGATYEQYFGPGTRLTVT.